A selection of T cell receptor beta chains follows, all from one sample in a study of Graves' ophthalmopathy and Graves' hyperthyroidism. TCRdb processed the multiplex PCR reads anew with MiXCR; each CDR3 protein has one entry. The sample lists 400,000 or so distinct CDR3 sequences; about 18% were seen once. The sequencing input was peripheral blood. Receptors originate from an adult woman with stable Graves' hyperthyroidism. The CDR3 runs from the conserved cysteine through the conserved F or W. The D gene is left open where the match is weak. Size is omitted from some rows. Given values are once, few, many or a class for expanded clones.

TGTGCCAGCAGTGGTATGGCTAGCGGGTACAATGAGCAGTTCTTC | CASSGMASGYNEQFF | TRBD2 | TRBV6-1 | many | TRBJ2-1
TGTGCCAGTAGTACCTCAGATAGCAATCAGCCCCAGCATTTT | CASSTSDSNQPQHF | - | TRBV19 | many | TRBJ1-5
TGTGCCAGCCGAACCTCCGGTTACGAGCAGTACTTC | CASRTSGYEQYF | - | TRBV28 | many | TRBJ2-7
TGTGCCAGCAGTGTAGCCGGGCAGGGCTACACCTTC | CASSVAGQGYTF | - | TRBV2 | many | TRBJ1-2
TGTGCCAGCAGCTTAGGCCCCGGTTTGCGGAAAGCCACCGGGGAGCTGTTTTTT | CASSLGPGLRKATGELFF | - | TRBV11-1 | many | TRBJ2-2
TGCGCCAGCAGCTTGGATGCGGGTGGATTCACCGGGGAGCTGTTTTTT | CASSLDAGGFTGELFF | - | TRBV5-1 | - | TRBJ2-2
TGCGCCAGCAGAAATCAAGGGGCTAACACTGAAGCTTTCTTT | CASRNQGANTEAFF | - | TRBV4-1 | many | TRBJ1-1
TGTGCCAGCAGCCAAGATGACAGGGGGGTTGAAGCTTTCTTT | CASSQDDRGVEAFF | TRBD1 | TRBV4-2 | - | TRBJ1-1
TGTGCCAGCAGTGACAAACCCTGGACTAGCGGGAGGTGGACCGGGGAGCTGTTTTTT | CASSDKPWTSGRWTGELFF | TRBD2 | TRBV6-4 | few | TRBJ2-2
TGTGCCAGCACCCACGGGTTAGCGGGAGGGCCCCCCTACGAGCAGTACTTC | CASTHGLAGGPPYEQYF | TRBD2 | TRBV6-1 | - | TRBJ2-7
TGTGCCAGCAGTTACGGCCCGGGGGCGACCCAGTACTTC | CASSYGPGATQYF | - | TRBV6-5 | many | TRBJ2-5
TGCAGTGCTAGAGACTCGGGGGAGGGCCGTGAGACCCAGTGCTTC | CSARDSGEGRETQCF | TRBD2 | TRBV20-1 | - | TRBJ2-5
TGTGCCAGTAGGGTGACAGTGAATAGCAATCAGCCCCAGCATTTT | CASRVTVNSNQPQHF | - | TRBV19 | many | TRBJ1-5
TGTGCCAGTACTCGGCGGGCGGGGCGAAAGATGAACACTGAAGCTTTCTTT | CASTRRAGRKMNTEAFF | - | TRBV19 | many | TRBJ1-1
TGTGCCAGCAGTTCACAACTAGCAGTCTACAATGAGCAGTTCTTC | CASSSQLAVYNEQFF | - | TRBV6-5 | many | TRBJ2-1
TGCGCCAGCAGCCAAGGGGGGGACCTTCGCCCCTACGAGCAGTACTTC | CASSQGGDLRPYEQYF | - | TRBV4-1 | many | TRBJ2-7
TGCGCCAGCAGCCGGACAGGTTCCTACGAGCTGTACTTC | CASSRTGSYELYF | TRBD1 | TRBV10-1 | - | TRBJ2-7
TGTGCCAGCTTAAACGGGAGTTCTGAAGAGCAGTACTTC | CASLNGSSEEQYF | - | TRBV19 | many | TRBJ2-7
TGTGCCTGGAGGGTGACCGGGGAGCTGTTTTTT | CAWRVTGELFF | - | TRBV30 | few | TRBJ2-2
TGTGCCAGTAGCGGACCAGGGCAGGGCAATCAGCCCCAGCATTTT | CASSGPGQGNQPQHF | - | TRBV19 | many | TRBJ1-5
TGTGCCAGCAGTTACGGGCGGGCAGTTCGGGCGGAGCAGTACTTC | CASSYGRAVRAEQYF | - | TRBV6-2/TRBV6-3 | many | TRBJ2-7
TGCAGTGCCCCGAGGACAGGGGGCAGAGGGACCCAGTACTTC | CSAPRTGGRGTQYF | TRBD1 | TRBV20-1 | many | TRBJ2-5
TGTGCCAGCAGCCCCAGACAGGGTGCTCCTGGGGCCAACGTCCTGACTTTC | CASSPRQGAPGANVLTF | TRBD1 | TRBV11-2 | many | TRBJ2-6
TGTGCCAGCAGTTACCCCAAAGGGGGGGTGAACACTGAAGCTTTCTTT | CASSYPKGGVNTEAFF | - | TRBV6-5 | - | TRBJ1-1
TGTGCCAGCAGCTCAGGCGGGGGTGCCAGGTACGAGCAGTACTTC | CASSSGGGARYEQYF | TRBD2 | TRBV7-2 | many | TRBJ2-7
TGTGCCAGCAATAAGGGCGGACAAGAGACCCAGTACTTC | CASNKGGQETQYF | - | TRBV28 | many | TRBJ2-5
TGCGCCAGCAGTGAAGAGATTACGAGCGAGCAGTACTTC | CASSEEITSEQYF | - | TRBV10-2 | many | TRBJ2-7
TGTGCCAGCCAACTCGGACCCTTCTCCTACGAGCAGTACTTC | CASQLGPFSYEQYF | - | TRBV2 | many | TRBJ2-7
TGTGCCAGCAGCTTCGACGGGAGGGAGAAAGAGACCCAGTACTTC | CASSFDGREKETQYF | TRBD2 | TRBV7-9 | many | TRBJ2-5
TGTGCCAGCAGTGAACTTGGACAGCTCTACGAGCAGTACTTC | CASSELGQLYEQYF | - | TRBV2 | many | TRBJ2-7
TGCAGTGCTAGAGATCCGCGACAGGGGAACACTGAAGCTTTCTTT | CSARDPRQGNTEAFF | TRBD1 | TRBV20-1 | many | TRBJ1-1
TGCAGCGTTCAAACTAGCGGTTACTACGAGCAGTACTTC | CSVQTSGYYEQYF | TRBD2 | TRBV29-1 | many | TRBJ2-7
TGTGCCAGCAGTTTTTCCGGGACAGGGCCTTGGGGGCAGTACTTC | CASSFSGTGPWGQYF | TRBD1 | TRBV27 | - | TRBJ2-7
TGTGCCAGCAGTTACCTACAGGGTCTGGGCTATGGCTACACCTTC | CASSYLQGLGYGYTF | - | TRBV6-5 | many | TRBJ1-2
TGTGCCTGGGCCGGGACATTGAATCAGCCCCAGCATTTT | CAWAGTLNQPQHF | - | TRBV30 | - | TRBJ1-5
TGTGCCAGCAGTTCCACAGCGGGCTACTACGAGCAGTACTTC | CASSSTAGYYEQYF | - | TRBV28 | many | TRBJ2-7
TGTGCCAGCAGACCCGACGGTTCTGGTTCCTACGAGCAGTACTTC | CASRPDGSGSYEQYF | - | TRBV6-1 | many | TRBJ2-7
TGCGCCAGCAGCCTAACAGGGGAAACCGGGGAGCTGTTTTTT | CASSLTGETGELFF | TRBD1 | TRBV5-1 | - | TRBJ2-2
TGTGCCAGCAGTTTCATAACAGGGAGGTGGGCAGATACGCAGTATTTT | CASSFITGRWADTQYF | - | TRBV27 | - | TRBJ2-3
TGTGCCAGCAGAAGGGGGGGATCACCCCTCCACTTT | CASRRGGSPLHF | - | TRBV2 | many | TRBJ1-6
TGTGCCAGCAGCCCCACAGTCCAGAGTCAAGAGACCCAGTACTTC | CASSPTVQSQETQYF | - | TRBV7-9 | many | TRBJ2-5
TGTGCCAGCAGTAGTCGACGTACCTACGAGCAGTACTTC | CASSSRRTYEQYF | - | TRBV12-3/TRBV12-4 | many | TRBJ2-7
TGTGCCAGCAGCTTAGCAAGGGAAGAGACCCAGTACTTC | CASSLAREETQYF | - | TRBV7-2 | - | TRBJ2-5
TGCAGTGCTTGGAGACTTGATTCCTACGAGCAGTACTTC | CSAWRLDSYEQYF | - | TRBV20-1 | many | TRBJ2-7
TGTGCCAGCAGTTTTTTATCGCGGGCCGACCGACGCGAACAAGAGACCCAGTACTTC | CASSFLSRADRREQETQYF | - | TRBV28 | many | TRBJ2-5
TGTGCCAGCAGCTTAGGACTAGCGGAATTTCCCTACGAGCAGTACTTC | CASSLGLAEFPYEQYF | TRBD2 | TRBV13 | many | TRBJ2-7
TGTGCCAGCAGCCAAACGCCCTTTCAGGTGAACTTC | CASSQTPFQVNF | - | TRBV14 | many | TRBJ2-7